This is a list of T cell receptor beta chains from one sample in a study of blood T cell repertoires in COVID-19. Generated by immunoSEQ multiplex PCR, the TCRdb table keeps only in-frame clones and is missing some. The sample has approximately 300,000 clones, around 85% seen once. Sequenced material: PBMCs or T cells enriched from blood (not recorded which). These receptors all stem from a woman between 25 and 40 years old who had been exposed to COVID-19. Each CDR3 is given with its conserved first and last residue.

v_gene	j_gene	CDR3aa
TRBV24-1	TRBJ2-1	CATSDDSGGYYNEQFF
TRBV5-1	TRBJ1-4	CASARDISEKLFF
TRBV7-9	TRBJ1-1	CASSRAGQQAEAFF
TRBV19	TRBJ2-7	CASSRPGSHEQYF
TRBV18	TRBJ2-7	CASSPRTSGSLKSYEQYF
TRBV5-1	TRBJ2-7	CASSSGVYEQYF
TRBV11-3	TRBJ2-1	CASSLVLAGGRNEQFF
TRBV10-3	TRBJ2-2	CATRDRGTGELFF
TRBV2	TRBJ1-2	CASVTGEVLYGYTF
TRBV11-2	TRBJ2-1	CASSLSNEQFF
TRBV28	TRBJ2-4	CASSWGGNIQYF
TRBV2	TRBJ1-6	CASGGQGTSYNSPLHF
TRBV23-1	TRBJ1-2	CASSPPGTGVVYTF
TRBV13	TRBJ1-2	CASSSYTGNYGYTF
TRBV5-4	TRBJ2-2	CASSKGLAGTGELFF
TRBV5-1	TRBJ2-7	CASRLQAEQYF
TRBV18	TRBJ2-5	CASSVERGAQETQYF